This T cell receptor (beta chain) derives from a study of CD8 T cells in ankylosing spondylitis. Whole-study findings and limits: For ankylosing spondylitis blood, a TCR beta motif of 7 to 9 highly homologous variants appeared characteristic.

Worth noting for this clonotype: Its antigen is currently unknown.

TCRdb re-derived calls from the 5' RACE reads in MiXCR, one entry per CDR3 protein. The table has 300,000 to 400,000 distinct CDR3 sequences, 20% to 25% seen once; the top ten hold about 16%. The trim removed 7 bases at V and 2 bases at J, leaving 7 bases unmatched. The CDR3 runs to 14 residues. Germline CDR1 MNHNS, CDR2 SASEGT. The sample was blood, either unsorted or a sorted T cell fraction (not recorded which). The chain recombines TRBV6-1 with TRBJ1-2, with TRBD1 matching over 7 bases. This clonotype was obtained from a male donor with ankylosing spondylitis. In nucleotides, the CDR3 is TGTGCCAGCACTGACCAGGACAGGAACTATGGCTACACCTTC. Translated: CASTDQDRNYGYTF.